The 5 T cell receptor beta chains below all came from one sample that was sequenced in a study of T-cell memory formation after mild COVID-19. From the 5' RACE reads, TCRdb called clonotypes with MiXCR, one entry per CDR3 protein. This table has roughly 310,000 distinct CDR3 sequences, around 15% appearing once. The material sequenced was PBMCs or a T cell subset sorted from them (not recorded which). These receptors all stem from a man aged 18-30 years who had mild COVID-19 (a few samples of this study predate the infection). Cell type and time point are not known.

This clonotype occurred a few times. V and J are TRBV4-1 and TRBJ2-3; 9 bases are a match to TRBD2. Trimming at V came to 2 bases and at J to 3 bases, leaving 6 bases not matched to a gene. Germline V CDR1 and CDR2: MGHRA, YSYEKL. The CDR3 contains 16 residues. CDR3 in amino acids: CASSQTPGLATDTQYF. CDR3 in DNA: TGCGCCAGCAGCCAAACCCCGGGACTAGCAACAGATACGCAGTATTTT.

Of note for this clonotype: Germline and junction disagree at one end, which may indicate a read error. J is TRBJ1-2 and V is TRBV7-9; TRBD1 is a possible D gene (6 bases). Germline V gene sequence: CDR1 SEHNR, CDR2 FQNEAQ (reference sequence). The CDR3 is 12 amino acids. This CDR3 is CASSLITGQLRF. As DNA, the CDR3 is TGTGCCAGCAGCTTGATAACAGGGCAGCTTCGCTTC.

This clonotype was seen only a few times. The chain employs TRBV6-6 and TRBJ1-5; no definite D call. Trimming removed 6 bases at V and 0 bases at J, with 12 bases between. The CDR3 length is 15 residues. Germline CDR1 MNHNY, CDR2 SVGAGI (reference sequence). As DNA, the CDR3 is TGTGCCAGCAGCCCAGGACGGGCTAGCAATCAGCCCCAGCATTTT. Its translation: CASSPGRASNQPQHF.

In this sample, this clonotype turned up a few times. The chain joins TRBV24-1 to TRBJ2-1, with D uncertain. Per germline, CDR1 KGHDR and CDR2 SFDVKD. The CDR3 is 14 amino acids. V was cut by 1 base and J by 2 bases, with 5 bases left in between. CDR3 DNA sequence: TGTGCCACCAGTGATTTCAGCGCCTACAATGAGCAGTTCTTC. It codes for CATSDFSAYNEQFF.

The chain uses TRBV6-6 and TRBJ1-5; D remains unclear. V lost 7 bases and J lost 0, with 7 bases in between. This CDR3 is built from 13 residues. Germline V gene data show CDR1 as MNHNY and CDR2 as SVGAGI (reference sequence). The CDR3 here is CASTTYSNQPQHF. CDR3 sequence (DNA): TGTGCCAGCACTACTTATAGCAATCAGCCCCAGCATTTT.